This TCR beta chain was retrieved from a study of ipilimumab plus nivolumab after autologous stem cell transplantation. The CDR3 covers 15 residues. V was clipped by 8 bases and J by 9 bases, with 20 bases between them. Per germline, CDR1 MDHEN and CDR2 SYDVKM. Starting 14 to 28 days after autologous transplant, ipilimumab 1 mg/kg was given. Method: immunoSEQ multiplex PCR; TCRdb's copy keeps in-frame clones and lacks some. The sample has 15,000 to 20,000 clones, around 80% seen once. The gene calls are TRBV28 and TRBJ1-6; weak D call: TRBD1 (6 bases). The sequence derives from a male donor with diffuse large B-cell lymphoma. The sample in question was PBMCs, obtained in a trial of ipilimumab plus nivolumab as post-transplant consolidation. The CDR3 DNA sequence: TGTGCCAGCGTTTTGGACAGTAGATCTGGTTCACCCCTCCACTTT. The encoded protein is CASVLDSRSGSPLHF.